Below, one T cell receptor (beta chain) is given with its context. CDR1 is SGHRS, CDR2 YFSETQ, per germline. This CDR3 has 15 amino acids. The V end was cut by 4 bases, the J end by 1 base, with 12 bases between. This sample is part of a study of Ad26.COV2.S vaccination and SARS-CoV-2 variants. Across the whole study: In the study, Ad26.COV2.S was injected intramuscularly once, or twice 56 days apart.

Treatment: around 19 received Ad26.COV2.S at low or high dose, single or two shots; several received placebo; per-sample allocation not given. Each sample was drawn 63 days after the first injection (of vaccine or placebo). Using immunoSEQ multiplex PCR, the repertoire was profiled, and TCRdb retains in-frame clones only, with some absent. The sample holds hundreds of thousands of clones, roughly 89% seen once. The receptor comes from a person aged 18-60 years who received the Ad26.COV2.S COVID-19 vaccine or a placebo. The specimen comprised peripheral blood, sampled in a trial of Ad26.COV2.S vaccine versus placebo. The chain couples TRBV5-1 to TRBJ1-5, with no clear D. CDR3 sequence: CASSLSPVSNQPQHF. Written as DNA, the CDR3 is TGCGCCAGCAGCCTTAGTCCTGTGAGCAATCAGCCCCAGCATTTT.